Each of the 10 T cell receptor beta chains below was sequenced from the same sample in a study of beta chain features in type 1 diabetes. The whole isolated RNA underwent reverse transcription, so sequencing captured expressed TCRB transcripts. Sequenced by immunoSEQ multiplex PCR; TCRdb stores in-frame clones only, minus some. Counted here are roughly 400,000 clones, more than 12% occurring once; the ten biggest clones make up about 0.018%. The sequenced sample consisted of naive CD4+ T cells from blood. The receptors were gathered from a woman between 18 and 30 years old in good health.

This clone was picked up a small number of times. The chain recombines TRBV27 with TRBJ2-5; 7 bases line up with TRBD1. V gave up 8 bases and J gave up 7 bases; unmatched junction bases: 13. CDR1 and CDR2 from the germline V gene are MNHEY and SMNVEV (reference sequence). The length of the CDR3 is 14 residues. This chain's CDR3 is CASASTGEVGTQYF. Here the CDR3 DNA reads TGTGCCAGCGCCAGCACAGGGGAAGTGGGGACCCAGTACTTC.

The chain employs TRBV7-8 and TRBJ1-1; a weak D match, TRBD1 (6 bases). Germline values: CDR1 SGHVS, CDR2 FQNEAQ. V was cut by 4 bases and J by 0 bases, with 12 bases left in between. The CDR3 consists of 15 residues. CDR3 DNA: TGTGCCAGCAGCTCGAGGACAGATATGAACACTGAAGCTTTCTTT. Its translation: CASSSRTDMNTEAFF. Together with reference TRBV7-8 and TRBJ1-1, the CDR3 gives the full variable domain: GAGVSQSPRYKVAKRGQDVALRCDPISGHVSLFWYQQALGQGPEFLTYFQNEAQLDKSGLPSDRFFAERPEGSVSTLKIQRTQQEDSAVYLCASSSRTDMNTEAFFGQGTRLTVV.

Points on this clone: The same CDR3 can be traced to other DNA sequences in this sample. J is TRBJ2-3 and V is TRBV27; D gene uncertain. Germline CDR1 reads MNHEY; CDR2 reads SMNVEV (reference sequence). The CDR3 consists of 14 residues. V gave up 2 bases and J gave up 1 base, with 7 bases separating them. CDR3 DNA sequence: TGTGCCAGCAGTTTAAGGCAGGGCACAGATACGCAGTATTTT. Its protein is CASSLRQGTDTQYF.

The rearrangement joins TRBV11-1 to TRBJ2-5, with 8 bases aligning to TRBD1. V lost 3 bases, J lost 4 bases, and 4 bases stayed unmatched. CDR3 length: 14 amino acids. Germline CDR1 and CDR2: SGHAT and FQDESV (reference sequence). The DNA for the CDR3 is TGTGCCAGCAGCTTGACAGGGGAGGCAGAGACCCAGTACTTC. Amino acid sequence: CASSLTGEAETQYF.

This clone was detected a few times. An end of the junction does not agree with germline; a read error may underlie this. The chain joins TRBV5-1 to TRBJ2-7; 7 bases agree with TRBD1. CDR1 is SGHRS and CDR2 is YFSETQ in the germline V gene. This CDR3 has 16 amino acids. CDR3 loop: CASSLRTGPGYLMGSF. Here the CDR3 DNA reads TGCGCCAGCAGCTTACGGACAGGACCCGGATACTTGATGGGGTCCTTC.

The CDR3 loop reads CASRVNRGGNQPQHF. DNA of the CDR3: TGTGCCAGCAGGGTTAACAGGGGAGGCAATCAGCCCCAGCATTTT. V is TRBV6-1 and J is TRBJ1-5, with TRBD1 matching 7 bases. V lost 6 bases to trimming and J lost 2 bases; unmatched junction nucleotides: 7. Germline V gives CDR1 MNHNS, CDR2 SASEGT. The CDR3 contains 15 residues.

The V and J genes are TRBV10-3 and TRBJ1-2, with a weak D call TRBD1 (5 bases). V lost 5 bases and J lost 2, with 12 bases in between. Germline assignment: CDR1 ENHRY and CDR2 SYGVKD. This CDR3 region has 14 residues. CDR3 in DNA: TGTGCCATCAGTCCCCAGGGTGGGAACTATGGCTACACCTTC. Amino acid sequence: CAISPQGGNYGYTF.

The CDR3 DNA follows: TGTGCCAGCAGCAAAACTAGCGGCCGGAACAATGAGCAGTTCTTC. Its translation: CASSKTSGRNNEQFF. The chain carries TRBV11-2 and TRBJ2-1; TRBD2 agrees at 8 bases. CDR1 and CDR2 (germline): SGHAT, FQNNGV. The length of the CDR3 is 15 residues. Trimming cost V 5 bases and J 5 bases; bases outside gene matches: 8. Combining the CDR3 with reference TRBV11-2 and TRBJ2-1 gives the whole variable domain EAGVAQSPRYKIIEKRQSVAFWCNPISGHATLYWYQQILGQGPKLLIQFQNNGVVDDSQLPKDRFSAERLKGVDSTLKIQPAKLEDSAVYLCASSKTSGRNNEQFFGPGTRLTVL.

This clone was counted a few times. J is TRBJ1-2 and V is TRBV29-1; D perhaps matches TRBD1 (5 bases). This CDR3 spans 13 amino acids. The V gene lost 8 bases and the J gene lost 5 bases, with 18 bases spanning the gap. In germline, CDR1 is SQVTM, CDR2 ANQGSEA. The CDR3 here is CSFGTVGGYGYTF. DNA for the CDR3: TGCAGCTTTGGGACTGTGGGGGGATATGGCTACACCTTC.

The CDR3 loop is CASSLNGGSSYEQYF. In DNA, the CDR3 is TGTGCCAGCAGCTTAAACGGCGGGAGCTCCTACGAGCAGTACTTC. This chain links TRBV7-3 with TRBJ2-7, with 7 bases that match TRBD2. With V trimmed by 1 base and J by 0 bases, 3 bases remained unmatched. The CDR3 has 15 residues. CDR1 SGHTA and CDR2 FQGTGA come from the germline V gene.